This passage covers 27 T cell receptor beta chains from one sample sequenced in a study of shared clonotypes between healthy human individuals. Generated by immunoSEQ multiplex PCR, the TCRdb table keeps only in-frame clones and is missing some. In the table there are a few million clones, about 90% of which are singletons. The sample consisted of naive CD4+ T cells from PBMCs. The subset: CD45RA+ positively selected. Every receptor here comes from a man between 18 and 29 years old in good health. Some clones in this sample may be carry-over from other donors' samples.

The rearrangement joins TRBV5-1 to TRBJ2-7; 8 bases align to TRBD1. Germline loops: CDR1 SGHRS, CDR2 YFSETQ. The CDR3 is 14 residues long. Trimming cost V 4 bases and J 5 bases; bases outside gene matches: 8. CDR3 amino acids: CASSPGTGRNEQYF. CDR3 coding DNA: TGCGCCAGCAGCCCGGGGACAGGACGGAACGAGCAGTACTTC.

The V and J genes are TRBV28 and TRBJ1-1, with D possibly matching TRBD1 (6 bases). This CDR3 has 15 residues. Per the germline V gene, CDR1 is MDHEN and CDR2 is SYDVKM. Trimming stripped 4 bases from V and 1 base from J, with 13 bases between. For the CDR3, the DNA is TGTGCCAGCAGTTATCCCGGGACACGGAACACTGAAGCTTTCTTT. It codes for CASSYPGTRNTEAFF.

This chain joins TRBV2 and TRBJ1-5, with D maybe TRBD1 (6 bases). Germline loops: CDR1 SNHLY, CDR2 FYNNEI. The CDR3 sequence is 15 residues long. Trimming shortened V by 6 bases and J by 0 bases, and 12 bases separated the two germline ends. CDR3 nucleotides: TGTGCCAGCAGCCGGACAGTTAATAGCAATCAGCCCCAGCATTTT. Translating it yields CASSRTVNSNQPQHF.

The V gene is TRBV6-4, the J gene TRBJ2-1; 13 bases map to TRBD2. V was pared by 6 bases and J by 8 bases, with 7 bases of the junction left unmatched. Germline values: CDR1 MRHNA, CDR2 SNTAGT. The length of the CDR3 is 15 residues. CDR3: CASRPLAGGPDEQFF. The CDR3 DNA reads as TGTGCCAGCAGGCCACTAGCGGGAGGGCCAGATGAGCAGTTCTTC.

The genes are TRBV19 and TRBJ1-2; no clear D. Trimming shortened V by 2 bases and J by 4 bases, and 11 bases separated the two germline ends. The CDR3 length is 14 residues. Germline CDR1 LNHDA, CDR2 SQIVND (reference sequence). The CDR3 loop is CASSIRDAAYGYTF. The CDR3 nucleotides read TGTGCCAGTAGTATACGAGACGCTGCCTATGGCTACACCTTC.

This clone was detected once. This chain uses TRBV5-4 with TRBJ2-2; possible D gene TRBD2, 5 bases. The CDR3 extends over 15 amino acids. Trimming left V 3 bases short and J 6 bases short, with 15 bases between. The germline CDR1 and CDR2 sequences are SGHNT and YYREEE (reference sequence). DNA of the CDR3: TGTGCCAGCAGCTCCAAGGGAGTGGTGCCCGGGGAGCTGTTTTTT. It specifies CASSSKGVVPGELFF. Complete variable domain (other parts from reference TRBV5-4 and TRBJ2-2): ETGVTQSPTHLIKTRGQQVTLRCSSQSGHNTVSWYQQALGQGPQFIFQYYREEENGRGNFPPRFSGLQFPNYSSELNVNALELDDSALYLCASSSKGVVPGELFFGEGSRLTVL.

As concerns this clone: The same CDR3 can be traced to other DNA sequences in this sample. This chain joins TRBV7-9 and TRBJ2-7, with 8 positions matching TRBD1. The junction had 2 bases not matched to a gene; V was cut back by 4 bases and J by 3 bases. The CDR3 contains 13 residues. The germline CDR1 and CDR2 sequences are SEHNR and FQNEAQ (reference sequence). The CDR3 protein is CASSSTGGYEQYF. The CDR3 bases are TGTGCCAGCAGCTCCACAGGGGGCTACGAGCAGTACTTC.

The chain uses TRBV7-9 and TRBJ2-3; TRBD1 matches at 10 bases. The V gene's germline CDR1 is SEHNR and CDR2 FQNEAQ (reference sequence). The V segment lost 6 bases and the J segment 3 bases; nucleotides outside the gene matches: 12. This CDR3 comprises 17 residues. The CDR3 region is CASRNPSRDRGTDTQYF. In DNA, the CDR3 is TGTGCCAGCAGAAATCCTTCCCGGGACAGGGGAACAGATACGCAGTATTTT.

The J gene is TRBJ2-5, the V gene TRBV11-1; 9 bases are shared with TRBD2. CDR3 size: 14 residues. Trimming at V came to 6 bases and at J to 6 bases, leaving 8 bases not matched to a gene. Looked up from germline, CDR1 is SGHAT and CDR2 is FQDESV (reference sequence). In DNA form, the CDR3 reads TGTGCCAGCAGGGGAGCGGGAGGAGGCCAGACCCAGTACTTC. Its protein product is CASRGAGGGQTQYF.

The chain is built from TRBV27 and TRBJ1-2; D might be TRBD1 (6 bases). V lost 2 bases to trimming and J lost 6 bases, with 10 bases between them. Germline lookup yields CDR1 MNHEY and CDR2 SMNVEV (reference sequence). CDR3 length: 13 residues. This CDR3 reads CASSLIGQHGYTF. DNA for the CDR3: TGTGCCAGCAGTTTAATCGGACAGCATGGCTACACCTTC.

This clone was observed a handful of times. This rearrangement joins TRBV2 to TRBJ1-1; 7 nucleotides line up with TRBD1. The CDR3 is made up of 14 amino acids. V dropped 8 bases and J dropped 2; count of bases not matched to a gene: 8. CDR1 is SNHLY, CDR2 FYNNEI, per germline. CDR3 nucleotide sequence: TGTGCCAGCGGAAAGACAGGGTTAAACACTGAAGCTTTCTTT. Its translation is CASGKTGLNTEAFF.

The chain couples TRBV6-6 to TRBJ1-2; 7 bases agree with TRBD1. This CDR3 has 13 amino acids. Germline V gives CDR1 MNHNY, CDR2 SVGAGI (reference sequence). J gave up 2 bases and V 6 bases, and 3 bases lay outside the gene matches. CDR3 coding DNA: TGTGCCAGCAGCCAGGGACAGAACTATGGCTACACCTTC. Residues: CASSQGQNYGYTF.

As to this clone: The same CDR3 can be traced to other DNA sequences in this sample. The genes are TRBV18 and TRBJ2-7, with 7 positions matching TRBD1. CDR3 length: 15 amino acids. Germline assignment: CDR1 KGHSH and CDR2 LQKENI. V shed 2 bases, J shed 4 bases, and the junction held 8 bases outside the gene matches. For the CDR3, the DNA is TGTGCCAGCTCACCAGGGCCAGGGGGTTCGTACGAGCAGTACTTC. It translates to CASSPGPGGSYEQYF. Full variable domain (remainder filled in from reference TRBV18 and TRBJ2-7): NAGVMQNPRHLVRRRGQEARLRCSPMKGHSHVYWYRQLPEEGLKFMVYLQKENIIDESGMPKERFSAEFPKEGPSILRIQQVVRGDSAAYFCASSPGPGGSYEQYFGPGTRLTVT.

The gene calls are TRBV7-8 and TRBJ1-2; D call uncertain. CDR3 length equals 14 residues. In germline, CDR1 is SGHVS, CDR2 FQNEAQ. Trimming pared 5 bases from V and 8 bases from J, leaving 18 bases between. The CDR3 protein is CASSPNPAGRGYTF. The CDR3 bases are TGTGCCAGCAGCCCAAACCCGGCCGGCCGGGGCTACACCTTC.

The V gene is TRBV5-4, the J gene TRBJ1-4; tentative D call: TRBD1 (5 bases). Germline loops: CDR1 SGHNT, CDR2 YYREEE (reference sequence). This CDR3 is built from 13 residues. Trimming pared 7 bases from V and 0 bases from J, leaving 7 bases between. CDR3 loop: CASGDPTNEKLFF. Here the CDR3 DNA reads TGTGCCAGCGGGGACCCAACTAATGAAAAACTGTTTTTT.

This clone has only one observation. CDR3 nucleotides: TGTGCCAGCTTGGACAGGAAAAATGAAAAACTGTTTTTT. Residues: CASLDRKNEKLFF. The genes are TRBV27 and TRBJ1-4; 7 bases align to TRBD1. J gave up 5 bases and V 8 bases, and 5 bases lay outside the gene matches. This CDR3 region has 13 residues. Per the germline V gene, CDR1 is MNHEY and CDR2 is SMNVEV (reference sequence).

The J gene is TRBJ1-2, the V gene TRBV2, with TRBD1 matching 7 bases. The germline V gene encodes CDR1 SNHLY and CDR2 FYNNEI. The ends lost 6 bases at V and 8 bases at J; junction bases unmatched: 6. The CDR3 has 12 amino acids. The CDR3 here is CASSGTAGGYTF. DNA of the CDR3: TGTGCCAGCAGCGGGACAGCGGGGGGCTACACCTTC.

The J gene is TRBJ2-3, the V gene TRBV6-1; weak D call: TRBD2 (5 bases). This CDR3 contains 14 residues. Germline assignment: CDR1 MNHNS and CDR2 SASEGT. Trimming stripped 5 bases from V and 4 bases from J, with 13 bases between. The CDR3 spells CASSLLAGPDTQYF. DNA for the CDR3: TGTGCCAGCAGTCTTCTAGCAGGCCCAGATACGCAGTATTTT.

This clone was counted a single time. This chain connects TRBV19 to TRBJ2-7; the D is unclear. Trimming removed 7 bases at V and 0 bases at J, with 10 bases between. The germline gives CDR1 LNHDA, CDR2 SQIVND (reference sequence). The CDR3 extends over 13 amino acids. CDR3 amino acids: CASKGVNSYEQYF. CDR3 in DNA: TGTGCCAGTAAGGGCGTGAACTCCTACGAGCAGTACTTC.

The V gene is TRBV4-3, the J gene TRBJ2-3; 9 nucleotides agree with TRBD2. Germline loops: CDR1 LGHNA, CDR2 YSLEER. This CDR3 contains 15 residues. V trimming: 2 bases; J trimming: 6 bases; junction bases outside the gene matches: 6. The DNA for the CDR3 is TGCGCCAGCAGCCAAATAGCGGGAGTCGGGGATACGCAGTATTTT. Amino acids: CASSQIAGVGDTQYF.

The chain recombines TRBV9 with TRBJ1-5, with D perhaps matching TRBD1 (5 bases). The CDR3 is 14 amino acids. Deletions cut 4 bases from V and 4 bases from J, with 12 bases between. Germline-derived CDR1 and CDR2 are SGDLS and YYNGEE. Here the CDR3 reads CASSSGTGNQPQHF. In nucleotides, the CDR3 is TGTGCCAGCAGCTCCGGGACGGGTAATCAGCCCCAGCATTTT. The full variable domain, its missing parts supplied by reference TRBV9 and TRBJ1-5, is DSGVTQTPKHLITATGQRVTLRCSPRSGDLSVYWYQQSLDQGLQFLIQYYNGEERAKGNILERFSAQQFPDLHSELNLSSLELGDSALYFCASSSGTGNQPQHFGDGTRLSIL.

The chain recombines TRBV11-2 with TRBJ2-1; D not certain. V was clipped by 1 base and J by 6 bases, with 10 bases between them. The CDR3 spans 14 residues. Germline V gene data show CDR1 as SGHAT and CDR2 as FQNNGV. The CDR3 protein is CASSLGVSSNEQFF. CDR3 nucleotides: TGTGCCAGCAGCTTAGGTGTGAGTAGCAATGAGCAGTTCTTC.

The J gene is TRBJ2-7, the V gene TRBV5-1; a possible D gene is TRBD2 (9 bases). The CDR3 has 18 amino acids. Trimming removed 2 bases at V and 4 bases at J, with 25 bases between. Germline CDR1 SGHRS, CDR2 YFSETQ. CDR3 loop: CASSFGRGPSGAVYEQYF. In nucleotides, the CDR3 is TGCGCCAGCAGCTTTGGCAGGGGGCCTAGCGGGGCGGTATACGAGCAGTACTTC. The whole variable domain, remainder taken from reference TRBV5-1 and TRBJ2-7, is KAGVTQTPRYLIKTRGQQVTLSCSPISGHRSVSWYQQTPGQGLQFLFEYFSETQRNKGNFPGRFSGRQFSNSRSEMNVSTLELGDSALYLCASSFGRGPSGAVYEQYFGPGTRLTVT.

The rearrangement joins TRBV2 to TRBJ1-5, with no clear D. CDR3 length: 14 amino acids. Between the trimmed V and J ends, which lost 5 bases and 4 bases, there was a span of 12 bases. The germline gives CDR1 SNHLY, CDR2 FYNNEI. CDR3 DNA sequence: TGTGCCAGCAGTTCGACACTGATGAATCAGCCCCAGCATTTT. Its protein is CASSSTLMNQPQHF.

This clone was counted only a few times. The same CDR3 arises from other DNA sequences in this sample as well. The CDR3 reads CASSFQGDTEAFF. CDR3 DNA sequence: TGTGCCAGCAGCTTCCAGGGGGACACTGAAGCTTTCTTT. V usage is TRBV7-3 and J usage is TRBJ1-1; 7 positions agree with TRBD1. Germline assignment: CDR1 SGHTA and CDR2 FQGTGA. The CDR3 loop spans 13 amino acids. After removal of 3 bases from V and 3 bases from J, the junction contained 1 base not matched to a gene.

This clone was picked up one time. The chain employs TRBV4-2 and TRBJ1-1; D uncertain. Trimming stripped 1 base from V and 4 bases from J, with 7 bases between. Germline CDR1 and CDR2: LGHNA and YNFKEQ. The CDR3 sequence is 13 residues long. The CDR3 DNA sequence: TGTGCCAGCAGCCAAGGTAAGGCCACTGAAGCTTTCTTT. This gives the protein CASSQGKATEAFF.

The chain uses TRBV2 and TRBJ2-3; D may be TRBD1 (6 bases). The length of the CDR3 is 15 residues. From germline, CDR1 is SNHLY and CDR2 FYNNEI. V gave up 5 bases and J gave up 6 bases, with 18 bases separating them. CDR3 nucleotide sequence: TGTGCCAGCAGTAGTACCGGGACACCCCCGGATACGCAGTATTTT. As protein: CASSSTGTPPDTQYF.